Given below is one T cell receptor (beta chain) in context. The target antigen is unknown. The method was immunoSEQ multiplex PCR; TCRdb's version includes in-frame clones alone and lacks a portion of them. The table records over 95,000 clones, roughly two thirds of them present only once. The data were taken from a study of shared clonotypes between healthy human individuals. Study findings and constraints: A handful of donors had 4% to 5% of their naive CD4 clonotypes in common. Non-shared clonotypes had lower generation probabilities than clonotypes shared by all four sorted-subset donors.

Material: memory CD8+ T cells sorted from blood. Subset specified: CD45RO+ cells pooled with CCR7-negative TemRA cells. The clonotype comes from a woman in her twenties or thirties in good health.

The CDR3 here is CASSEETAVWGPQHF. The CDR3 nucleotides are TGTGCCAGCAGTGAGGAGACAGCGGTTTGGGGGCCCCAGCATTTT. The chain is built from TRBV6-1 and TRBJ1-5; TRBD1 might be the D (5 bases). The CDR3 totals 15 residues. The germline V gene has CDR1 MNHNS and CDR2 SASEGT. Trimming took 3 bases from V and 9 from J, leaving 18 bases between them.